This T cell receptor (beta chain) emerged from a study of breast tumors, draining lymph nodes, adjacent tissues. Study-level results: Data only fit, rather than demonstrated, lymph node origin of most tumor T cells. Tumor and nontumor repertoires were significantly more similar in luminal-like than in basal-like breast cancer. Compared with lymph nodes, tumors were less diverse; compared with nontumor tissue, more.

TCRdb reprocessed the multiplex PCR reads via MiXCR and lists one record per CDR3 protein. The data hold about 19,000 distinct CDR3 sequences, with over 40% observed a single time. This clonotype is labeled medium-sized. Its target is unknown. The CDR3 runs 15 residues. J was trimmed by 2 bases and V by 5 bases; bases with no gene match: 7. The germline gives CDR1 SGHTA, CDR2 FQGNSA. The genes are TRBV7-2 and TRBJ2-3; 7 nucleotides line up with TRBD1. This TCR was recovered from a female donor with breast cancer. Some clones in this sample may be carry-over from other donors' samples. The sample taken for sequencing was breast tumor tissue. The CDR3 spells CASSLTGVFTDTQYF. The CDR3 coding sequence is TGTGCCAGCAGCCTCACAGGGGTGTTCACAGATACGCAGTATTTT.